The 5 T cell receptor beta chains given below trace back to one sample, sequenced in a study of blood T cell repertoires in COVID-19. Method: immunoSEQ multiplex PCR; TCRdb's copy keeps in-frame clones and lacks some. The sample lists 350,000 to 500,000 clones, 85% to 90% occurring once. Sample: peripheral blood. The receptors were sampled from a man aged 18 to 30 with COVID-19, enrolled during active disease.

The chain employs TRBV6-1 and TRBJ1-1; D unclear. The V end lost 0 bases, the J end lost 11 bases, and 4 bases lay between the germline ends. CDR3 size: 10 residues. Germline V gene data show CDR1 as MNHNS and CDR2 as SASEGT. CDR3 DNA: TGTGCCAGCAGTGAAGCCGGGGCTTTCTTT. Translated, it gives CASSEAGAFF.

This sequence joins TRBV18 and TRBJ1-4; D unresolved. The CDR3 extends over 15 amino acids. Germline CDR1 and CDR2: KGHSH and LQKENI. With 2 bases removed from V and 7 bases from J, the gap between germline ends came to 14 bases. The DNA for the CDR3 is TGTGCCAGCTCACCAGAGGGCGCAGGACGTGAAAAACTGTTTTTT. It yields the protein CASSPEGAGREKLFF.

V gene TRBV6-4 combines with J gene TRBJ1-3, with D uncertain. V gave up 0 bases and J gave up 0 bases, with 9 bases separating them. Looked up from germline, CDR1 is MRHNA and CDR2 is SNTAGT. This CDR3 has 16 amino acids. The CDR3 DNA follows: TGTGCCAGCAGTGACTCGAGGGTCACCTCTGGAAACACCATATATTTT. Translating it yields CASSDSRVTSGNTIYF.

V is TRBV3-1 (or the pseudogene TRBV3-2) and J is TRBJ2-1; possible D gene TRBD2, 6 bases. The CDR3 runs to 16 residues. V lost 6 bases and J 6 bases, leaving 21 bases between the germline ends. Germline V lookup: CDR1 LGHDT, CDR2 YNNKEL (reference sequence). In DNA form, the CDR3 reads TGTGCCAGCAGTACACGAACCGGGACTTTAAGCAATGAGCAGTTCTTC. This encodes CASSTRTGTLSNEQFF.

The V gene is TRBV27, the J gene TRBJ2-3; the match to TRBD2 covers 9 bases. Germline assignment: CDR1 MNHEY and CDR2 SMNVEV (reference sequence). The trim removed 4 bases at V and 4 bases at J, leaving 15 bases unmatched. The CDR3 length is 18 residues. In DNA form, the CDR3 reads TGTGCCAGCAGTTGGCCCGGTAATAGCGGGGGATGGTCAGATACGCAGTATTTT. This codes for CASSWPGNSGGWSDTQYF.